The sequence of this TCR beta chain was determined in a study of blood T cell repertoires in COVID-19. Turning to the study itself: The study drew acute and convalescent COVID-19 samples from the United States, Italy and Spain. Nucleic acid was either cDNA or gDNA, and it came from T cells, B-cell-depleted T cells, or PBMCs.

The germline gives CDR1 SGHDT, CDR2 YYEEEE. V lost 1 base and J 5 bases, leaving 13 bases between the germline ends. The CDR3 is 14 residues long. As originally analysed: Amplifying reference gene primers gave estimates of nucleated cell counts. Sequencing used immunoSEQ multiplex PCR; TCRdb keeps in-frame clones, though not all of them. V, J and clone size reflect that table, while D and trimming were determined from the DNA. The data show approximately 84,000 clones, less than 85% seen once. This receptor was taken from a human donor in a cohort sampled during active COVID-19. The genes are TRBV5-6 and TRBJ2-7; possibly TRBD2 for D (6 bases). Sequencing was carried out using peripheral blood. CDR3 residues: CASSLRFAGNEQYF. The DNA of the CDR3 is TGTGCCAGCAGCTTGAGGTTCGCGGGGAACGAGCAGTACTTC.